The 25 T cell receptor beta chains reported below all come from one sample, sequenced in a study of identical twins. TCRdb processed the 5' RACE reads anew with MiXCR; each CDR3 protein has one entry. The sample lists some 1,600,000 distinct CDR3 sequences; under 35% were seen once. What was sequenced was cord blood. The receptors originated from a newborn girl in good health.

This clonotype appeared a few times. The rearrangement uses TRBV4-2 and TRBJ2-5; D might be TRBD1 (5 bases). The V and J ends lost 1 base and 1 base respectively, with 10 bases between them. Germline V CDR1 and CDR2: LGHNA, YNFKEQ. The CDR3 is made up of 15 amino acids. The CDR3 DNA reads TGTGCCAGCAGCCAAGCAAGGGGCCCCCAAGAGACCCAGTACTTC. It yields the protein CASSQARGPQETQYF.

The chain carries TRBV27 and TRBJ1-2; tentatively, D is TRBD1 (6 bases). V was trimmed by 1 base and J by 7 bases, leaving 13 bases between them. The CDR3 covers 14 residues. Germline V lookup: CDR1 MNHEY, CDR2 SMNVEV (reference sequence). The DNA for the CDR3 is TGTGCCAGCAGTTTATTTCGGGGGGCGATTGGCTACACCTTC. This sequence encodes CASSLFRGAIGYTF.

This clonotype occurred a few times. The V gene is TRBV4-2, the J gene TRBJ1-1, with a possible D match to TRBD1 (5 bases). Trimming cost V 2 bases and J 2 bases, with 18 bases left between them. The CDR3 has 17 residues. The germline V gene has CDR1 LGHNA and CDR2 YNFKEQ. CDR3: CASSQLLPWDGNTEAFF. The CDR3 nucleotides read TGTGCCAGCAGCCAACTTCTACCCTGGGACGGAAACACTGAAGCTTTCTTT.

The genes are TRBV7-2 and TRBJ2-5; 12 bases map to TRBD1. The DNA end lines up better with TRBJ2-7; the J call may be wrong. The CDR3 contains 15 residues. The germline gives CDR1 SGHTA, CDR2 FQGNSA. In DNA form, the CDR3 reads TGTGCCAGCAGCGAGGGACAGGGGGCTTGGGGCGAGCAGTACTTC. This codes for CASSEGQGAWGEQYF.

V and J are TRBV4-2 and TRBJ2-2; 7 bases are shared with TRBD2. CDR1 is LGHNA and CDR2 is YNFKEQ in the germline V gene. This CDR3 region has 16 residues. The junction had 8 bases not matched to a gene; V was cut back by 3 bases and J by 4 bases. CDR3: CASSQALAAGTGELFF. The CDR3 bases are TGTGCCAGCAGCCAGGCTCTAGCGGCGGGCACCGGGGAGCTGTTTTTT.

The chain employs TRBV7-2 and TRBJ2-7; D possibly corresponds to TRBD1 (6 bases). Germline V gene sequence: CDR1 SGHTA, CDR2 FQGNSA. V shed 5 bases and J shed 3 bases, with 11 bases lying between them. The CDR3 is made up of 13 amino acids. The CDR3 sequence is CASSTDRIYEQYF. CDR3 in DNA: TGTGCCAGCAGCACCGACAGGATCTACGAGCAGTACTTC.

This clonotype was counted a few times. The chain uses TRBV7-8 and TRBJ1-6; D uncertain. The CDR3 consists of 16 residues. CDR1 is SGHVS and CDR2 is FQNEAQ in the germline V gene. Trimming left V 5 bases short and J 2 bases short, with 13 bases between. The CDR3 reads CASSTIPGAYNSPLHF. The CDR3 region has the DNA TGTGCCAGCAGCACAATCCCGGGAGCCTATAATTCACCCCTCCACTTT.

This clonotype occurred a few times. The chain joins TRBV2 to TRBJ2-5; TRBD2 matches at 10 bases. This CDR3 is 13 amino acids long. Unmatched junction bases numbered 7, after V lost 10 bases and J lost 5 bases. Germline values: CDR1 SNHLY, CDR2 FYNNEI. The CDR3, as DNA: TGTGCCATATATCTAGCGGGAGAGGAGACCCAGTACTTC. The encoded protein is CAIYLAGEETQYF.

This clonotype was seen a handful of times. V usage is TRBV12-3 or TRBV12-4 and J usage is TRBJ1-1; no definite D call. The length of the CDR3 is 12 residues. Trimming took off 5 bases at V and 10 bases at J, with 14 bases between the two ends. The CDR3 spells CASSTCPSPAFF. CDR3 DNA: TGTGCCAGCAGTACCTGTCCGTCCCCAGCTTTCTTT.

This rearrangement joins TRBV29-1 to TRBJ2-2; unclear D gene. This CDR3 spans 13 amino acids. Germline V gene data show CDR1 as SQVTM and CDR2 as ANQGSEA. The V end was cut by 3 bases, the J end by 2 bases, with 7 bases between. This CDR3 reads CSVDGLNTGELFF. CDR3 bases: TGCAGCGTTGATGGGCTAAACACCGGGGAGCTGTTTTTT.

Concerning this clonotype: A much larger clone is a single base away; this may be a read error. J is TRBJ2-5 and V is TRBV10-3; D remains unclear. The J call is doubtful: the DNA matches TRBJ2-1 better. The CDR3 has 14 amino acids. CDR1 is ENHRY and CDR2 is SYGVKD in the germline V gene. The DNA for the CDR3 is TGTGCCATCAGTGAAGGCGCCAAACAAGAGACCCAGTTCTTC. Encoded protein: CAISEGAKQETQFF.

A few counts support this clonotype. The chain joins TRBV20-1 to TRBJ2-3; D is perhaps TRBD2 (6 bases). The CDR3 is made up of 13 amino acids. The germline V gene encodes CDR1 DFQATT and CDR2 SNEGSKA (reference sequence). Trimming removed 1 base at V and 6 bases at J, with 11 bases between. CDR3 DNA sequence: TGCAGTGCTAGAGCACTAGCCGAGGATACGCAGTATTTT. Translated: CSARALAEDTQYF.

This clonotype appeared many times. The rearrangement uses TRBV27 and TRBJ2-1; 9 bases align to TRBD2. Germline loops: CDR1 MNHEY, CDR2 SMNVEV (reference sequence). The CDR3 loop spans 17 amino acids. With V trimmed by 5 bases and J by 2 bases, 10 bases remained unmatched. The CDR3 region is CASSPRQLAGTYNEQFF. The CDR3 DNA sequence: TGTGCCAGCAGTCCCCGGCAACTAGCGGGTACCTACAATGAGCAGTTCTTC.

There are a few counts of this clonotype. The CDR3 sequence: CASSNGHQETQYF. In nucleotides, the CDR3 is TGTGCCAGCAGCAACGGACACCAAGAGACCCAGTACTTC. This chain connects TRBV5-6 to TRBJ2-5; D is ambiguous. Germline V gene lookup returns CDR1 SGHDT and CDR2 YYEEEE. Deletions cut 4 bases from V and 0 bases from J, with 7 bases between. The length of the CDR3 is 13 residues.

This clonotype was seen more than once but under ten times. The gene calls are TRBV27 and TRBJ2-7; 13 bases line up with TRBD2. The CDR3 contains 14 residues. The junction had 3 bases not matched to a gene; V was cut back by 7 bases and J by 3 bases. Germline values: CDR1 MNHEY, CDR2 SMNVEV (reference sequence). The CDR3 bases are TGTGCCAGCAAACTAGCGGGAGGGTTCTACGAGCAGTACTTC. Its protein is CASKLAGGFYEQYF.

There are a few counts of this clonotype. The chain combines TRBV10-3 with TRBJ1-5, with a weak D call TRBD1 (6 bases). This CDR3 has 15 residues. Germline V lookup: CDR1 ENHRY, CDR2 SYGVKD. Trimming stripped 4 bases from V and 5 bases from J, with 15 bases between. CDR3 nucleotide sequence: TGTGCCATCAGTGGAACCGGACAGCTCGATCAGCCCCAGCATTTT. Protein sequence: CAISGTGQLDQPQHF.

V and J are TRBV5-1 and TRBJ1-1, with 12 bases matching TRBD1. This CDR3 has 17 amino acids. The V gene's germline CDR1 is SGHRS and CDR2 YFSETQ. The junction had 5 bases not matched to a gene; V was cut back by 1 base and J by 1 base. The CDR3 DNA sequence: TGCGCCAGCAGCTTGTTGGGACAGGGGGCTTCGAACACTGAAGCTTTCTTT. It translates to CASSLLGQGASNTEAFF.

The chain recombines TRBV4-1 with TRBJ2-3; D is unresolved. V was shortened by 4 bases and J by 8 bases, with 16 bases between the two germline ends. The CDR3 is made up of 14 amino acids. Per germline, CDR1 MGHRA and CDR2 YSYEKL. The CDR3 region has the DNA TGCGCCAGCAGCCCCGGGCTAGACCGTGGTACGCAGTATTTT. As protein: CASSPGLDRGTQYF.

In its sample, this clonotype was seen a few times. J is TRBJ2-7 and V is TRBV5-1, with 14 bases identical to TRBD2. Per germline, CDR1 SGHRS and CDR2 YFSETQ. This CDR3 spans 15 amino acids. V was clipped by 4 bases and J by 6 bases; unmatched bases: 6. CDR3 sequence reads: CASSQGTSGGIEQYF. The CDR3 DNA reads TGCGCCAGCAGCCAAGGGACTAGCGGGGGTATCGAGCAGTACTTC.

The CDR3 nucleotides are TGCAGCGTTGGCTCCCCTGGAAACACCATATATTTT. Its translation is CSVGSPGNTIYF. The chain joins TRBV29-1 to TRBJ1-3; D gene unclear. V lost 4 bases to trimming and J lost 2 bases, with 6 bases between them. The CDR3 extends over 12 amino acids. From germline, CDR1 is SQVTM and CDR2 ANQGSEA. Variable domain in full (rest from reference TRBV29-1 and TRBJ1-3): SAVISQKPSRDICQRGTSLTIQCQVDSQVTMMFWYRQQPGQSLTLIATANQGSEATYESGFVIDKFPISRPNLTFSTLTVSNMSPEDSSIYLCSVGSPGNTIYFGEGSWLTVV.

This clonotype was observed many times. The V and J genes are TRBV20-1 and TRBJ2-5; D is tentatively TRBD1 or TRBD2 (5 bases each). Trimming shortened V by 7 bases and J by 4 bases, and 16 bases separated the two germline ends. Germline V gives CDR1 DFQATT, CDR2 SNEGSKA (reference sequence). This CDR3 comprises 13 residues. CDR3 residues: CSGVGATGETQYF. The CDR3 DNA reads TGCAGTGGAGTGGGAGCTACAGGAGAGACCCAGTACTTC.

V and J are TRBV7-2 and TRBJ2-7; 13 bases map to TRBD2. The CDR3 covers 16 residues. Germline CDR1 is SGHTA and CDR2 is FQGNSA. J lost 2 bases, V lost 6 bases, and 7 bases had no gene match. Here the CDR3 DNA reads TGTGCCAGCAGTTATGGACTAGCGGGGGTAACCTACGAGCAGTACTTC. Amino acid sequence: CASSYGLAGVTYEQYF.

This chain joins TRBV28 and TRBJ1-1; 10 bases are shared with TRBD1. The CDR3 is 15 amino acids. The germline gives CDR1 MDHEN, CDR2 SYDVKM. V lost 6 bases, J lost 6 bases, and 10 bases stayed unmatched. The CDR3 DNA follows: TGTGCCAGCAGCCCGAGTTGGGACAGGGGACCTGAAGCTTTCTTT. It codes for CASSPSWDRGPEAFF.

The V and J genes are TRBV5-1 and TRBJ1-1, with a weak D call TRBD1 (5 bases). This CDR3 region has 14 residues. Looked up from germline, CDR1 is SGHRS and CDR2 is YFSETQ. The V and J ends lost 1 base and 2 bases respectively, with 9 bases between them. The CDR3 loop reads CASSLYRINTEAFF. CDR3 DNA sequence: TGCGCCAGCAGCTTGTACAGGATTAACACTGAAGCTTTCTTT.

V is TRBV7-2 and J is TRBJ1-5, with TRBD1 identical over 8 bases. The CDR3 has 15 amino acids. V dropped 1 base and J dropped 4; count of bases not matched to a gene: 3. CDR1 SGHTA and CDR2 FQGNSA come from the germline V gene. CDR3 nucleotides: TGTGCCAGCAGCTTAGGGTACAGGGGGAATCAGCCCCAGCATTTT. It yields the protein CASSLGYRGNQPQHF.